One sample yielded the 9 T cell receptor beta chains listed below, sequenced in a study of CD8 T cells in ankylosing spondylitis. Broader study findings: Ankylosing spondylitis blood appeared to carry a characteristic TCR beta motif of several highly homologous variants.

TCRdb independently ran MiXCR on the 5' RACE reads; one entry per CDR3 protein. The sample lists over 450,000 distinct CDR3 sequences, about 13% occurring once. The antigens of these receptors remain unknown. The sequenced sample was blood, either unsorted or a sorted T cell fraction (not recorded which). All receptors derive from a male donor with ankylosing spondylitis.

This clonotype was seen more than once but under ten times. The genes are TRBV9 and TRBJ2-1; the match to TRBD2 covers 10 bases. The germline gives CDR1 SGDLS, CDR2 YYNGEE. This CDR3 spans 13 amino acids. With V trimmed by 5 bases and J by 7 bases, 3 bases remained unmatched. The CDR3 DNA follows: TGTGCCAGCAGGGCTAGCGGGAGTAATGAGCAGTTCTTC. As protein: CASRASGSNEQFF. Together with reference TRBV9 and TRBJ2-1, the CDR3 gives the full variable domain: DSGVTQTPKHLITATGQRVTLRCSPRSGDLSVYWYQQSLDQGLQFLIQYYNGEERAKGNILERFSAQQFPDLHSELNLSSLELGDSALYFCASRASGSNEQFFGPGTRLTVL.

This clonotype came up a few times. The chain joins TRBV25-1 to TRBJ2-5; D gene uncertain. The CDR3 has 15 amino acids. Germline CDR1 and CDR2: MGHDK and SYGVNS. V lost 4 bases to trimming and J lost 5 bases, with 17 bases between them. The CDR3 region has the DNA TGTGCCAGCAGTGTTCGTCTTAGCCCATCGGAGACCCAGTACTTC. Translated: CASSVRLSPSETQYF.

This clonotype was seen ten or more times. In DNA, the CDR3 is TGTGCCAGCAGCTCCCCGGGTATGGCGCAGTATTTT. Amino acid sequence: CASSSPGMAQYF. The chain uses TRBV7-2 and TRBJ2-3; D is uncertain. Looked up from germline, CDR1 is SGHTA and CDR2 is FQGNSA. The V end lost 4 bases, the J end lost 10 bases, and 12 bases lay between the germline ends. The CDR3 is made up of 12 amino acids.

The chain uses TRBV20-1 and TRBJ2-1, with TRBD2 matching over 12 bases. Germline assignment: CDR1 DFQATT and CDR2 SNEGSKA (reference sequence). J lost 2 bases, V lost 5 bases, and 7 bases had no gene match. CDR3 length: 16 residues. CDR3 sequence (DNA): TGCAGTGCTTCCCTAGCGGGAGGGCTTGCCTACAATGAGCAGTTCTTC. Protein product: CSASLAGGLAYNEQFF.

The sample holds a few counts of this clonotype. This chain uses TRBV7-9 with TRBJ2-5; tentatively, D is TRBD2 (6 bases). The length of the CDR3 is 16 residues. The germline V gene has CDR1 SEHNR and CDR2 FQNEAQ (reference sequence). V dropped 3 bases and J dropped 2 bases, with 16 bases sitting between them. In nucleotides, the CDR3 is TGTGCCAGCAGCTTGCTACTAGCAGCTACGCAAGAGACCCAGTACTTC. The encoded protein is CASSLLLAATQETQYF. The whole variable domain, filled in from reference TRBV7-9 and TRBJ2-5, reads DTGVSQNPRHKITKRGQNVTFRCDPISEHNRLYWYRQTLGQGPEFLTYFQNEAQLEKSRLLSDRFSAERPKGSFSTLEIQRTEQGDSAMYLCASSLLLAATQETQYFGPGTRLLVL.

The chain links TRBV7-2 to TRBJ2-1; D is possibly TRBD1 (6 bases). The CDR3 totals 15 residues. Germline V gene lookup returns CDR1 SGHTA and CDR2 FQGNSA. The ends were cut back, 2 bases at V and 4 bases at J, with 12 bases in the middle. CDR3 bases: TGTGCCAGCAGCTTACTACGGACAGTATACAATGAGCAGTTCTTC. The encoded protein is CASSLLRTVYNEQFF.

This chain joins TRBV24-1 and TRBJ2-2; 8 nucleotides match TRBD2. The CDR3 sequence is 19 residues long. The germline CDR1 and CDR2 sequences are KGHDR and SFDVKD. V trimming: 3 bases; J trimming: 1 base; junction bases outside the gene matches: 12. Here the CDR3 reads CATSDPGGAGDKNTGELFF. As DNA, the CDR3 is TGTGCCACCAGTGATCCCGGGGGAGCGGGAGACAAGAACACCGGGGAGCTGTTTTTT.

This clonotype occurred many times. The chain uses TRBV7-8 and TRBJ2-1; 10 bases are a match to TRBD1. This CDR3 is built from 16 residues. V gave up 5 bases and J gave up 6 bases; unmatched junction bases: 10. Germline V lookup: CDR1 SGHVS, CDR2 FQNEAQ. The CDR3 DNA is TGTGCCAGCAGCCAAACGGACAGGGGGTCACCCAATGAGCAGTTCTTC. It yields the protein CASSQTDRGSPNEQFF.

This clonotype was found a few times. The gene calls are TRBV6-1 and TRBJ1-4; possibly TRBD1 for D (6 bases). V dropped 2 bases and J dropped 0 bases, with 19 bases sitting between them. The germline CDR1 and CDR2 sequences are MNHNS and SASEGT. The CDR3 spans 19 residues. CDR3 in amino acids: CASSEWDTTLVATNEKLFF. The DNA for the CDR3 is TGTGCCAGCAGTGAATGGGACACAACTCTAGTTGCAACTAATGAAAAACTGTTTTTT.